The clone carrying this T cell receptor (beta chain) is medium-sized. Its antigen is currently unknown. Sequenced by immunoSEQ multiplex PCR; TCRdb stores in-frame clones only, minus some. The sample lists around 15,000 clones, 65% to 85% occurring once. Per the germline V gene, CDR1 is SGHDT and CDR2 is YYEEEE. Between the trimmed V and J ends, which lost 1 base and 6 bases, there was a span of 8 bases. CDR3 size: 13 residues. Documented time point: cycle 4 day 1 (C4D1), after about 6 weeks of nivolumab. Every one of the patients relapsed after autologous stem cell transplantation (brentuximab vedotin exposure was variable). Isolation of CD4+ T cells from thawed PBMCs was performed by magnetic negative selection. These data are taken from a study of PD-1 blockade in classical Hodgkin lymphoma. Study in general: Patients received nivolumab 3 mg/kg intravenously every 2 weeks.

Study conclusions and caveats: With CD4+ cells, TCR diversity rose significantly by C4D1, but not with CD8+ cells. Baseline TCR diversity was reportedly lower in newly diagnosed patients than in healthy donors. It was reported as lower still in relapsed/refractory patients.

The receptor was isolated from a human donor with classical Hodgkin lymphoma. V usage is TRBV5-6 and J usage is TRBJ2-1, with D unclear. Sequences were derived from CD4+ T cells from blood, sampled before the fourth cycle of nivolumab. The CDR3 protein is CASSLLLSNEQFF. CDR3 nucleotides: TGTGCCAGCAGCTTGCTATTGAGCAATGAGCAGTTCTTC.